This entry lists 6 T cell receptor beta chains sequenced from one sample in a study of OX40 agonist ivuxolimab in advanced cancers. The table came from immunoSEQ multiplex PCR; TCRdb's copy has only in-frame clones and leaves some out. The table records 40,000 to 45,000 clones, 70% to 90% of them present only once. The specimen comprised CD4+ or CD8+ T cells sorted from blood, sampled in a trial of the OX40 agonist ivuxolimab. The origin of the receptors is an adult with an advanced solid tumor such as melanoma, head and neck, liver or kidney cancer.

This rearrangement joins TRBV5-6 to TRBJ2-1; 10 bases line up with TRBD2. CDR1 is SGHDT, CDR2 YYEEEE, per germline. J gave up 0 bases and V 0 bases, and 3 bases lay outside the gene matches. This CDR3 has 17 amino acids. The CDR3 loop reads CASSLEGLASSYNEQFF. Here the CDR3 DNA reads TGTGCCAGCAGCTTGGAGGGACTAGCGTCCTCCTACAATGAGCAGTTCTTC.

The chain employs TRBV6-1 and TRBJ1-3; D gene unclear. Germline CDR1 and CDR2: MNHNS and SASEGT. Trimming removed 5 bases from V and 3 bases from J, with 5 bases in between. The CDR3 sequence is 12 residues long. CDR3 region: CASSRSGNTIYF. The CDR3 nucleotides read TGTGCCAGCAGTAGAAGTGGAAACACCATATATTTT.

The chain joins TRBV10-3 to TRBJ1-5; D is perhaps TRBD1 (6 bases). Trimming pared 5 bases from V and 5 bases from J, leaving 10 bases between. The germline gives CDR1 ENHRY, CDR2 SYGVKD. The CDR3 is made up of 13 amino acids. The CDR3 DNA sequence: TGTGCCATCAGTCCGGACAGAGATCAGCCCCAGCATTTT. Its protein product is CAISPDRDQPQHF.

The chain links TRBV28 to TRBJ1-2, with no clear D. The CDR3 extends over 16 amino acids. Germline assignment: CDR1 MDHEN and CDR2 SYDVKM. V was trimmed by 7 bases and J by 5 bases, leaving 23 bases between them. The CDR3 reads CASISWAIGGNYGYTF. The CDR3 coding sequence is TGTGCCAGCATCTCGTGGGCGATTGGTGGAAATTATGGCTACACCTTC.

This chain joins TRBV2 and TRBJ1-5; tentative D call: TRBD1 (5 bases). V lost 5 bases and J lost 4, with 12 bases in between. Germline CDR1 SNHLY, CDR2 FYNNEI. The CDR3 contains 14 residues. The CDR3 is CASSRTRDNQPQHF. The CDR3 bases are TGTGCCAGCAGTCGGACAAGGGATAATCAGCCCCAGCATTTT.

The chain has TRBV5-1 and TRBJ1-5, with TRBD1 matching over 9 bases. The CDR3 has 16 amino acids. Per germline, CDR1 SGHRS and CDR2 YFSETQ. The V gene end was trimmed by 0 bases and the J gene end by 7 bases; junction bases not matched to a gene: 8. CDR3 DNA: TGCGCCAGCAGCTTGGGCGCACAGGGGGCTGGGCAGCCCCAGCATTTT. Protein sequence: CASSLGAQGAGQPQHF.